These T cell receptor beta chains were read from a single sample in a study of T cells in Graves' hyperthyroidism and ophthalmopathy. TCRdb redid the calling of the multiplex PCR reads with MiXCR, one entry per CDR3 protein. The sample carries around 430,000 distinct CDR3 sequences, about 15% recorded once. Input material: blood. Receptors originate from a woman aged 25 to 39 with Graves' hyperthyroidism. Both conserved end residues are trimmed from each CDR3. A D gene is named only where the DNA matches it firmly.

J gene: TRBJ1-5; V gene: TRBV9; D gene: -; CDR3 protein: ASSDNQNQPQH
J gene: TRBJ2-5; V gene: TRBV7-9; D gene: -; CDR3 protein: ASSLSRGVQETQY
J gene: TRBJ2-7; V gene: TRBV3-1; D gene: TRBD2; CDR3 protein: ASSQVQTGTSGYEQY
J gene: TRBJ1-1; V gene: TRBV20-1; D gene: -; CDR3 protein: SARDSFGSQAEAF
J gene: TRBJ2-3; V gene: TRBV12-3/TRBV12-4; D gene: -; CDR3 protein: ASSFFEVDTQY
J gene: TRBJ2-6; V gene: TRBV10-3; D gene: -; CDR3 protein: AITSGEANVLT
J gene: TRBJ2-7; V gene: TRBV10-3; D gene: TRBD2; CDR3 protein: AIRGTSGNSYEQY
J gene: TRBJ1-5; V gene: TRBV30; D gene: -; CDR3 protein: AVQAYSNQPQH
J gene: TRBJ2-1; V gene: TRBV27; D gene: -; CDR3 protein: ASSQGKRSDLYNEQF
J gene: TRBJ1-2; V gene: TRBV6-2/TRBV6-3; D gene: TRBD1; CDR3 protein: ASSYAGTGVNYGYT
J gene: TRBJ2-1; V gene: TRBV27; D gene: TRBD2; CDR3 protein: ASSSGLAGLYEQF
J gene: TRBJ1-4; V gene: TRBV9; D gene: TRBD1; CDR3 protein: ASSTGQGATNEKLF
J gene: TRBJ1-5; V gene: TRBV6-2/TRBV6-3; D gene: -; CDR3 protein: ASTRGTRPQH
J gene: TRBJ1-1; V gene: TRBV20-1; D gene: -; CDR3 protein: SARGQGRNTEAF
J gene: TRBJ2-1; V gene: TRBV20-1; D gene: -; CDR3 protein: SAPRLERVYNEQF
J gene: TRBJ1-5; V gene: TRBV30; D gene: -; CDR3 protein: AWSENYHSNQPQH
J gene: TRBJ2-3; V gene: TRBV6-1; D gene: -; CDR3 protein: ASSGEKLAWADTQY
J gene: TRBJ2-1; V gene: TRBV11-2; D gene: -; CDR3 protein: ASSPIWGGRIVYEQF
J gene: TRBJ1-1; V gene: TRBV19; D gene: -; CDR3 protein: ASNMGGLMNTEAF
J gene: TRBJ2-1; V gene: TRBV20-1; D gene: TRBD2; CDR3 protein: SAREPGGYLNEQF
J gene: TRBJ2-3; V gene: TRBV5-4; D gene: TRBD2; CDR3 protein: ASRGTSDTQY
J gene: TRBJ2-7; V gene: TRBV20-1; D gene: -; CDR3 protein: SASGRNYEQY
J gene: TRBJ2-5; V gene: TRBV20-1; D gene: TRBD1; CDR3 protein: SARDLDRFQETQY
J gene: TRBJ2-3; V gene: TRBV28; D gene: -; CDR3 protein: ASSLSGKLAQY
J gene: TRBJ1-1; V gene: TRBV30; D gene: -; CDR3 protein: AWKLDRTTEAF
J gene: TRBJ2-3; V gene: TRBV24-1; D gene: -; CDR3 protein: ATSGGSHRGDTQY
J gene: TRBJ2-5; V gene: TRBV7-9; D gene: TRBD1; CDR3 protein: ASSRNTGERQETQY
J gene: TRBJ1-2; V gene: TRBV2; D gene: -; CDR3 protein: ASKEEFGYT
J gene: TRBJ1-4; V gene: TRBV7-8; D gene: -; CDR3 protein: ASSLTNTAGLFEKLF
J gene: TRBJ2-4; V gene: TRBV30; D gene: -; CDR3 protein: AWSGQGKNIQY
J gene: TRBJ1-3; V gene: TRBV3-1; D gene: -; CDR3 protein: ASSQDPTAGNTIY
J gene: TRBJ2-2; V gene: TRBV5-1; D gene: -; CDR3 protein: ASSGFSGSIVSAGELV
J gene: TRBJ2-7; V gene: TRBV11-2; D gene: -; CDR3 protein: ASSPPLVAGDEQY
J gene: TRBJ2-3; V gene: TRBV12-3/TRBV12-4; D gene: -; CDR3 protein: ASSSTRSTDTQY
J gene: TRBJ1-2; V gene: TRBV6-4; D gene: TRBD1; CDR3 protein: ASSVSRGGNYGYT
J gene: TRBJ2-4; V gene: TRBV6-1; D gene: -; CDR3 protein: ASSATEGNIQY
J gene: TRBJ2-1; V gene: TRBV29-1; D gene: TRBD2; CDR3 protein: SVPGLAIMADEQF
J gene: TRBJ2-1; V gene: TRBV5-8; D gene: TRBD2; CDR3 protein: ASTAGRNEQF
J gene: TRBJ2-2; V gene: TRBV27; D gene: TRBD1; CDR3 protein: ASSSGGTGELF
J gene: TRBJ2-3; V gene: TRBV19; D gene: TRBD2; CDR3 protein: ASSTSAGGITDTQY
J gene: TRBJ2-1; V gene: TRBV12-3/TRBV12-4; D gene: -; CDR3 protein: ASTSTPYNEQF
J gene: TRBJ2-7; V gene: TRBV25-1; D gene: TRBD2; CDR3 protein: ASSKSGAYEQY
J gene: TRBJ2-3; V gene: TRBV9; D gene: -; CDR3 protein: ASSVNWRFTDTQY
J gene: TRBJ2-5; V gene: TRBV18; D gene: -; CDR3 protein: ASSPSSFETQY
J gene: TRBJ1-2; V gene: TRBV3-1; D gene: -; CDR3 protein: ASSRSSEGNYGYT
J gene: TRBJ2-3; V gene: TRBV29-1; D gene: TRBD2; CDR3 protein: SVEGVAGESYTDTQY
J gene: TRBJ1-2; V gene: TRBV6-1; D gene: TRBD1; CDR3 protein: ASPNVGQGNYGYT
J gene: TRBJ2-5; V gene: TRBV20-1; D gene: -; CDR3 protein: SARDVPGLN
J gene: TRBJ2-7; V gene: TRBV12-3/TRBV12-4; D gene: -; CDR3 protein: ASSLQVVNSYEQY
J gene: TRBJ2-1; V gene: TRBV7-7; D gene: -; CDR3 protein: ASSPVDSVSYNEQF
J gene: TRBJ2-3; V gene: TRBV7-8; D gene: TRBD2; CDR3 protein: ASSLTPVLAGDTQY
J gene: TRBJ2-3; V gene: TRBV28; D gene: -; CDR3 protein: ASTTVFVTDTQY
J gene: TRBJ2-1; V gene: TRBV12-3/TRBV12-4; D gene: TRBD2; CDR3 protein: ASSATSGRKEDEQF